A single sample is the source of the 13 T cell receptor beta chains below, sequenced in a study of T cell responses to AZD1222 COVID-19 vaccine. Method: immunoSEQ multiplex PCR; TCRdb's copy keeps in-frame clones and lacks some. The sample yields about 120,000 clones, 92% seen once. Sample: peripheral blood, taken 28 days after the second AZD1222 dose. The source is an adult who received the AZD1222 COVID-19 vaccine.

J is TRBJ2-5 and V is TRBV10-2; D remains unclear. Germline V gene data show CDR1 as WSHSY and CDR2 as SAAADI. This CDR3 is 12 amino acids long. V lost 8 bases and J lost 2, with 9 bases in between. The CDR3 DNA reads TGCGCCAGCGGCATGGGGCAAGAGACCCAGTACTTC. Amino acid sequence: CASGMGQETQYF.

This clone was seen just once. V gene TRBV27 combines with J gene TRBJ2-2, with D possibly TRBD1 on 6 matching bases. The germline gives CDR1 MNHEY, CDR2 SMNVEV (reference sequence). V dropped 5 bases and J dropped 3 bases, with 13 bases sitting between them. There are 15 residues in the CDR3. The CDR3 coding sequence is TGTGCCAGCAGTCTACAGGGACGATACACCGGGGAGCTGTTTTTT. Translating it yields CASSLQGRYTGELFF.

The gene calls are TRBV2 and TRBJ1-5, with D maybe TRBD1 (5 bases). V shed 0 bases and J shed 7 bases, with 13 bases lying between them. The germline CDR1 and CDR2 sequences are SNHLY and FYNNEI. The CDR3 extends over 15 amino acids. CDR3 nucleotides: TGTGCCAGCAGTGAAGCGCTTGGGGGGACCCAGCCCCAGCATTTT. As protein: CASSEALGGTQPQHF.

The chain is built from TRBV28 and TRBJ1-1; 9 nucleotides line up with TRBD1. The CDR3 has 16 amino acids. The V segment lost 6 bases and the J segment 7 bases; nucleotides outside the gene matches: 15. Germline CDR1 MDHEN, CDR2 SYDVKM. The CDR3 DNA follows: TGTGCCAGCAGGCTAAATCTCGGACAGGGGCAAAGTGAAGCTTTCTTT. This translates into CASRLNLGQGQSEAFF. Variable domain in full (rest from reference TRBV28 and TRBJ1-1): DVKVTQSSRYLVKRTGEKVFLECVQDMDHENMFWYRQDPGLGLRLIYFSYDVKMKEKGDIPEGYSVSREKKERFSLILESASTNQTSMYLCASRLNLGQGQSEAFFGQGTRLTVV.

V is TRBV29-1 and J is TRBJ2-3, with TRBD2 matching over 10 bases. V gave up 0 bases and J gave up 5 bases; unmatched junction bases: 5. The CDR3 is 15 residues long. Per the germline V gene, CDR1 is SQVTM and CDR2 is ANQGSEA. For the CDR3, the DNA is TGCAGCGTTGAAGATACTAGCGGGACATTAGATACGCAGTATTTT. As protein: CSVEDTSGTLDTQYF.

The genes are TRBV30 and TRBJ2-1; D gene uncertain. CDR1 is GTSNPN and CDR2 is SVGIG in the germline V gene (reference sequence). This CDR3 has 11 residues. With 8 bases removed from V and 10 bases from J, the gap between germline ends came to 15 bases. CDR3 sequence: CARREETEQFF. The CDR3 DNA follows: TGTGCCCGAAGAGAGGAAACGGAGCAGTTCTTC.

This clone was seen a few times. The chain is built from TRBV6-5 and TRBJ1-6; 9 nucleotides match TRBD1. CDR1 is MNHEY and CDR2 is SVGAGI in the germline V gene. This CDR3 region has 14 residues. V shed 6 bases, J shed 6 bases, and the junction held 3 bases outside the gene matches. CDR3: CASRGQGSNSPLHF. CDR3 bases: TGTGCCAGCAGGGGACAGGGCTCTAATTCACCCCTCCACTTT.

The chain combines TRBV7-8 with TRBJ2-3; weak D call: TRBD2 (6 bases). CDR3 length equals 16 residues. V shed 1 base and J shed 1 base, with 12 bases lying between them. Germline V gene data show CDR1 as SGHVS and CDR2 as FQNEAQ. The CDR3 loop is CASSLVSGGGTDTQYF. The CDR3 DNA reads as TGTGCCAGCAGCTTAGTTAGCGGAGGGGGCACAGATACGCAGTATTTT. Using reference TRBV7-8 and TRBJ2-3 for the parts outside the CDR3, the full variable domain is GAGVSQSPRYKVAKRGQDVALRCDPISGHVSLFWYQQALGQGPEFLTYFQNEAQLDKSGLPSDRFFAERPEGSVSTLKIQRTQQEDSAVYLCASSLVSGGGTDTQYFGPGTRLTVL.

In its sample, this clone was seen once. The chain uses TRBV6-5 and TRBJ2-3; no reliable D call. Germline values: CDR1 MNHEY, CDR2 SVGAGI. The V end lost 7 bases, the J end lost 0 bases, and 8 bases lay between the germline ends. This CDR3 is built from 13 residues. The CDR3 reads CASTSTSTDTQYF. For the CDR3, the DNA is TGTGCCAGCACCTCAACTAGCACAGATACGCAGTATTTT.

The chain links TRBV5-1 to TRBJ2-2; a weak D match, TRBD1 (6 bases). CDR1 and CDR2 from the germline V gene are SGHRS and YFSETQ. This CDR3 has 17 residues. V lost 0 bases, J lost 1 base, and 13 bases lay in between. CDR3 coding DNA: TGCGCCAGCAGCTTGGACTCAGGGGCCCAGAACACCGGGGAGCTGTTTTTT. Translating gives CASSLDSGAQNTGELFF.

The chain employs TRBV5-1 and TRBJ2-5, with 8 bases that match TRBD1. With 6 bases clipped from V and 2 bases from J, the junction kept 12 bases outside the gene matches. In germline, CDR1 is SGHRS, CDR2 YFSETQ. This CDR3 spans 16 amino acids. In DNA, the CDR3 is TGCGCCAGCACCCAGGGACAGGTCCATTCACAAGAGACCCAGTACTTC. Translated: CASTQGQVHSQETQYF.

The chain uses TRBV7-2 and TRBJ1-6; 7 nucleotides line up with TRBD1. Germline V lookup: CDR1 SGHTA, CDR2 FQGNSA. There are 15 residues in the CDR3. The trim removed 2 bases at V and 4 bases at J, leaving 2 bases unmatched. The CDR3 nucleotides read TGTGCCAGCAGCTTAAAGGGGGCTTATAATTCACCCCTCCACTTT. Translating it yields CASSLKGAYNSPLHF.

The chain carries TRBV7-9 and TRBJ2-1; 7 nucleotides line up with TRBD2. Germline V gene data show CDR1 as SEHNR and CDR2 as FQNEAQ (reference sequence). The CDR3 runs 12 residues. The J segment lost 3 bases and the V segment lost 8 bases, leaving 1 base of the junction unmatched. The CDR3: CASRGDYNEQFF. The CDR3 DNA reads TGTGCCAGCCGGGGGGACTACAATGAGCAGTTCTTC.